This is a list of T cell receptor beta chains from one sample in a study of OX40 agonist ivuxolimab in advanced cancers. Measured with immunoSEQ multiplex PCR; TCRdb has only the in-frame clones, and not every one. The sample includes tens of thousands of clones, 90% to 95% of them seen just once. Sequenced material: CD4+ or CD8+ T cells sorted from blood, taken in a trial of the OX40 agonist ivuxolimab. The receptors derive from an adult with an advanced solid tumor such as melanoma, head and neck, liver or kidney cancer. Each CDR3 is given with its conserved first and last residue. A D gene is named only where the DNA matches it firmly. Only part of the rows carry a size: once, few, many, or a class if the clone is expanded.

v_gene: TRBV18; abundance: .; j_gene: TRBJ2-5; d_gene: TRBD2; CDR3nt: TGTGCCAGCTCACCGGTTGTCGGGGGGTCCCAAGAGACCCAGTACTTC; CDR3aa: CASSPVVGGSQETQYF
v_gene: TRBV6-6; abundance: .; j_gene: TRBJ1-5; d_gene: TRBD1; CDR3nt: TGTGCCAGCAGCTATGGGACAGGGATCGGACAGCCCCAGCATTTT; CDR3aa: CASSYGTGIGQPQHF
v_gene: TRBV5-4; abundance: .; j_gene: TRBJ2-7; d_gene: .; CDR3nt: TGTGCCAGCAGCTTGGAGTGGGCCTCCTACGAGCAGTACTTC; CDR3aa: CASSLEWASYEQYF
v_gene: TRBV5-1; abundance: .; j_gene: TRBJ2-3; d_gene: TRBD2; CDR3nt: TGCGCCAGCAGCTTGTACCCCCTAGCGGATCACACAGATACGCAGTATTTT; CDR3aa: CASSLYPLADHTDTQYF
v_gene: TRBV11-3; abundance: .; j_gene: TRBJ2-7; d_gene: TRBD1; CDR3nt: TGTGCCAGCCGGGGACAGGGGGCCAGTTACGAGCAGTACTTC; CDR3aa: CASRGQGASYEQYF
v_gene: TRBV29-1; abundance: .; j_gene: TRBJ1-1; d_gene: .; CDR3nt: TGCAGCGTTGCGGGGATTGGGGACACTGAAGCTTTCTTT; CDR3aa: CSVAGIGDTEAFF
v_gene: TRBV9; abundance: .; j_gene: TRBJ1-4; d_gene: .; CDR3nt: TGTGCCAGCAGCGTAGCCGGGGGAGGCTCTAATGAAAAACTGTTTTTT; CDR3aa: CASSVAGGGSNEKLFF
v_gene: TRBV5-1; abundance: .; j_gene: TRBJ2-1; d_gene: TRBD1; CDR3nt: TGCGCCAGCAGCGCCGGGACAGGGACAGTCAATGAGCAGTTCTTC; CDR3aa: CASSAGTGTVNEQFF
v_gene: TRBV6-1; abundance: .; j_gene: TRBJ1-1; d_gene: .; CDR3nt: TGTGCCAGCAACAGGCAGGGGATTTATGAAGCTTTCTTT; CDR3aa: CASNRQGIYEAFF
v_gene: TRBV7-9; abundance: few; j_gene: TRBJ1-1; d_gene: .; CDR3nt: TGTGCCAGCAGCTTACAGGAGAACACTGAAGCTTTCTTT; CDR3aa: CASSLQENTEAFF
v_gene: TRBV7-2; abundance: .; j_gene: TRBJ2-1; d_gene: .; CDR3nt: TGTGCCAGCAGCTTGTTAGGGATTGAGCAGTTCTTC; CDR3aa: CASSLLGIEQFF
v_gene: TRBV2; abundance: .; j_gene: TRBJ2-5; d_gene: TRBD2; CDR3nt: TGTGCCAGCAGTGAAGAGTCTAGCGGGTACCAAGAGACCCAGTACTTC; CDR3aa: CASSEESSGYQETQYF
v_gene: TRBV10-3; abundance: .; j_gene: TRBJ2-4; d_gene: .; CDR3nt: TGTGCCATCAGTGATCGGGTGGGGCACGACAAAAACATTCAGTACTTC; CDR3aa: CAISDRVGHDKNIQYF
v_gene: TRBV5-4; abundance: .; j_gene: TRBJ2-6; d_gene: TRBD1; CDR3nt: TGTGCCAGCAGCATGGGACAGGGGTCCCTCTCTGGGGCCAACGTCCTGACTTTC; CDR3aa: CASSMGQGSLSGANVLTF
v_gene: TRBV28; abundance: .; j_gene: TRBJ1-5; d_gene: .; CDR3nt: TGTGCCAGCAGTTGGGCACAGGGCGGTCAGCCCCAGCATTTT; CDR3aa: CASSWAQGGQPQHF
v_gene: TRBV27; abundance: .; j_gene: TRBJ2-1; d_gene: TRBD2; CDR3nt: TGTGCCAGCAGTTTAGTACTAGCGGGAGGTAATGAGCAGTTCTTC; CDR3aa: CASSLVLAGGNEQFF
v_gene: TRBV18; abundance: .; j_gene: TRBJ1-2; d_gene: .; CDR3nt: TGTGCCAGCTCACCAGCGATCTGGTCAGGGGAGGGCTATGGCTACACCTTC; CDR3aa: CASSPAIWSGEGYGYTF
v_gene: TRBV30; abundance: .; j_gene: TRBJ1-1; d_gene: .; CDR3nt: TGTGCCTGGAGTGTATCCCAGAACACTGAAGCTTTCTTT; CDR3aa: CAWSVSQNTEAFF
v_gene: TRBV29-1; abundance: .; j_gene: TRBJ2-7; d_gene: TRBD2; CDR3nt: TGCAGCGCTCGGACTAGCGGGAGAATCGACGAGCAGTACTTC; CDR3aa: CSARTSGRIDEQYF
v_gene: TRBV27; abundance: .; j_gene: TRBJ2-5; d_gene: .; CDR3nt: TGTGCCAGCAGTTTACGTGGGGGGAGGCGGTACTTC; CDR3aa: CASSLRGGRRYF
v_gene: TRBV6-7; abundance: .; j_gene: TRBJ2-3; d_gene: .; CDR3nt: TGTGCCAGCAGTTACGCCGGGGGGGACAGGGCTAGCACAGATACGCAGTATTTT; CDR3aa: CASSYAGGDRASTDTQYF
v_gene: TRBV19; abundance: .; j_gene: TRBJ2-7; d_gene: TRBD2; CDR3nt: TGTGCCAGTAAAACCGCTAGCGGGAGCTCCTACGAGCAGTACTTC; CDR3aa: CASKTASGSSYEQYF